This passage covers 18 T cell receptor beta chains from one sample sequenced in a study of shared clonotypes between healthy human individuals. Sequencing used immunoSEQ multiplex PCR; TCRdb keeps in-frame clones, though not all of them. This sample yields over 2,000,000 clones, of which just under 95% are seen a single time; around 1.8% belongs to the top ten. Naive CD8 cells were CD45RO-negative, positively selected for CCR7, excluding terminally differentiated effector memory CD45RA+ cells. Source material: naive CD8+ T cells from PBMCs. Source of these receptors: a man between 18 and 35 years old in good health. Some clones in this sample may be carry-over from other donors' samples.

In DNA form, the CDR3 reads TGTGCCAGCAGTTTATACAGGGGGTCGAATGAAAAACTGTTTTTT. The encoded protein is CASSLYRGSNEKLFF. This rearrangement joins TRBV28 to TRBJ1-4, with 8 bases that match TRBD1. The CDR3 is made up of 15 amino acids. Germline V CDR1 and CDR2: MDHEN, SYDVKM. J lost 5 bases, V lost 1 base, and 3 bases had no gene match.

Here the CDR3 reads CASSFGPPGGTEAFF. In nucleotides, the CDR3 is TGTGCCAGCAGTTTTGGGCCGCCGGGGGGCACTGAAGCTTTCTTT. The V gene is TRBV28, the J gene TRBJ1-1, with D maybe TRBD1 (5 bases). The germline CDR1 and CDR2 sequences are MDHEN and SYDVKM. Trimming shortened V by 3 bases and J by 4 bases, and 15 bases separated the two germline ends. The CDR3 totals 15 residues. The full variable domain, completed using reference TRBV28 and TRBJ1-1, is DVKVTQSSRYLVKRTGEKVFLECVQDMDHENMFWYRQDPGLGLRLIYFSYDVKMKEKGDIPEGYSVSREKKERFSLILESASTNQTSMYLCASSFGPPGGTEAFFGQGTRLTVV.

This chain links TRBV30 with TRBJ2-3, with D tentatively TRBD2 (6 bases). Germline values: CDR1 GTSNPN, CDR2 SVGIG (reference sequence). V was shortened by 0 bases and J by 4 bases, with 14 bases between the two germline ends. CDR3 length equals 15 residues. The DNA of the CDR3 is TGTGCCTGGAGTGTACTAGGTAGGGAGGCAGATACGCAGTATTTT. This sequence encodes CAWSVLGREADTQYF.

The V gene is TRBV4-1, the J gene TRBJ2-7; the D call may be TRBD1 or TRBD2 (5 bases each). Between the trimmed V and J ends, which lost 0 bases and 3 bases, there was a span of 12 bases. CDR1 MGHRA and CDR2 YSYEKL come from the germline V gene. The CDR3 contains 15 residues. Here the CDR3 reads CASSQDGGYGYEQYF. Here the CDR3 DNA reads TGCGCCAGCAGCCAAGATGGGGGATATGGCTACGAGCAGTACTTC.

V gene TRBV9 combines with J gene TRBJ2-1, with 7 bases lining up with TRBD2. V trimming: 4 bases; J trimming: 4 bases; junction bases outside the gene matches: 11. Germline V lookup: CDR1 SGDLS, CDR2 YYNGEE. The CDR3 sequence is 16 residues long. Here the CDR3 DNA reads TGTGCCAGCAGCCTGAGTGGGAGGGAGGGGTACAATGAGCAGTTCTTC. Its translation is CASSLSGREGYNEQFF. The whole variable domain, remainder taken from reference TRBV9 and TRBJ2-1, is DSGVTQTPKHLITATGQRVTLRCSPRSGDLSVYWYQQSLDQGLQFLIQYYNGEERAKGNILERFSAQQFPDLHSELNLSSLELGDSALYFCASSLSGREGYNEQFFGPGTRLTVL.

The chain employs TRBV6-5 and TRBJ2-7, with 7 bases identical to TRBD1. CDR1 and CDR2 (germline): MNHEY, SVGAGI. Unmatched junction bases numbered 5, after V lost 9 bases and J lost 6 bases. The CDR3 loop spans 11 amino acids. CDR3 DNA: TGTGCCAGTAGACAGGGTTTCGAGCAGTACTTC. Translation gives CASRQGFEQYF.

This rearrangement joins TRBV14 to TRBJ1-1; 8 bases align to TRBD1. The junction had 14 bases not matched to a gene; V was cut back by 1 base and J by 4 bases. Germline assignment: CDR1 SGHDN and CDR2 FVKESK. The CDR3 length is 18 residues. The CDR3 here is CASSQGPTGALGATEAFF. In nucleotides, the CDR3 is TGTGCCAGCAGCCAAGGACCGACAGGGGCCCTTGGGGCCACTGAAGCTTTCTTT. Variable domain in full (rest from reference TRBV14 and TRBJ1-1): EAGVTQFPSHSVIEKGQTVTLRCDPISGHDNLYWYRRVMGKEIKFLLHFVKESKQDESGMPNNRFLAERTGGTYSTLKVQPAELEDSGVYFCASSQGPTGALGATEAFFGQGTRLTVV.

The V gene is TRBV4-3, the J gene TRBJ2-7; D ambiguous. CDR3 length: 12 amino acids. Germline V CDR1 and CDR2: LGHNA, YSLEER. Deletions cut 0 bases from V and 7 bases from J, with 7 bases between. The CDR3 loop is CASSQDTREQYF. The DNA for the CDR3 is TGCGCCAGCAGCCAAGATACAAGAGAGCAGTACTTC.

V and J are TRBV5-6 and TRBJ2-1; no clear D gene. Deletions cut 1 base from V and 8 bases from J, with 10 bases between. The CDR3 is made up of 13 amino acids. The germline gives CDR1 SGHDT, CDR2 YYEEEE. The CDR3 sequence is CASSLSPFDEQFF. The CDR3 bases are TGTGCCAGCAGCTTGTCCCCTTTCGATGAGCAGTTCTTC.

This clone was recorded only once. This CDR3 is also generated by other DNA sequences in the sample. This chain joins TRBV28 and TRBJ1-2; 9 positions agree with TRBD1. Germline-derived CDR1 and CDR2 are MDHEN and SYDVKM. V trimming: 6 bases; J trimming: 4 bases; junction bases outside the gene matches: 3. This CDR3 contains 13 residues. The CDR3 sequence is CASSLQGAYGYTF. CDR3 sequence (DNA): TGTGCCAGCAGCTTACAGGGGGCCTATGGCTACACCTTC.

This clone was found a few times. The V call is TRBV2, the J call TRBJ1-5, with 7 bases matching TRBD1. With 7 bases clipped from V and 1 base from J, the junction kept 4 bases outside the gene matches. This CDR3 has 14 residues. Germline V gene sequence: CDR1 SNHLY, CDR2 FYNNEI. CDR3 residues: CASTSGGSNQPQHF. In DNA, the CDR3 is TGTGCCAGCACATCAGGGGGGAGCAATCAGCCCCAGCATTTT.

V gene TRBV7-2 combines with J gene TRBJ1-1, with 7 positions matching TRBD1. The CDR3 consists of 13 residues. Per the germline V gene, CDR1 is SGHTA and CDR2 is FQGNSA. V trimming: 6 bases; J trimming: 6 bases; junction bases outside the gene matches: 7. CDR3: CASRREQGPEAFF. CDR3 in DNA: TGTGCCAGCAGACGTGAACAGGGGCCTGAAGCTTTCTTT.

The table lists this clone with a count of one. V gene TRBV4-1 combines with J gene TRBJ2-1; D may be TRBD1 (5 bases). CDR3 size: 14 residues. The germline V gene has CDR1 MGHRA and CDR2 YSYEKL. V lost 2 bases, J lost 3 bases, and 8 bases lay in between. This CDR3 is CASSQTTDYNEQFF. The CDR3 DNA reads TGCGCCAGCAGCCAAACGACAGACTACAATGAGCAGTTCTTC.

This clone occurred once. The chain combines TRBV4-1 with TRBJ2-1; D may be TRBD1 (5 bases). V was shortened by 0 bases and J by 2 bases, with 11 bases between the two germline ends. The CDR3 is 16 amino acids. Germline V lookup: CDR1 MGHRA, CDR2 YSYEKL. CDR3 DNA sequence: TGCGCCAGCAGCCAAGATTCCTGGACAACCTACAATGAGCAGTTCTTC. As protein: CASSQDSWTTYNEQFF.

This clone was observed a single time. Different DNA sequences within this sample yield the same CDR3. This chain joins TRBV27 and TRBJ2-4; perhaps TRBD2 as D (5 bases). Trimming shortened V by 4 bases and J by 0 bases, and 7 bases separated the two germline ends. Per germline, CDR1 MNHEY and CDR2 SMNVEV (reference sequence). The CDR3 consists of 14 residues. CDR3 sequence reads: CASSSGLAKNIQYF. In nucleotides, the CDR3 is TGTGCCAGCAGTTCCGGACTAGCCAAAAACATTCAGTACTTC.

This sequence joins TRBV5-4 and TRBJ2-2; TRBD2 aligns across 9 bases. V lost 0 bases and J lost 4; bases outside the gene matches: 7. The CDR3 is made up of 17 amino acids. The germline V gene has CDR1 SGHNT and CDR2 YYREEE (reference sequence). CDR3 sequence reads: CASSLVGAGGPTGELFF. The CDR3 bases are TGTGCCAGCAGCTTGGTTGGGGCGGGAGGGCCCACCGGGGAGCTGTTTTTT.

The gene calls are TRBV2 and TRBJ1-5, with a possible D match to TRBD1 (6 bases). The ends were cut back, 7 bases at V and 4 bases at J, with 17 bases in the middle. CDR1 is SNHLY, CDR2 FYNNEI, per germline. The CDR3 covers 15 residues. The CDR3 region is CASNRGGAGNQPQHF. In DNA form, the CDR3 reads TGTGCCAGCAATCGAGGGGGGGCAGGTAATCAGCCCCAGCATTTT.

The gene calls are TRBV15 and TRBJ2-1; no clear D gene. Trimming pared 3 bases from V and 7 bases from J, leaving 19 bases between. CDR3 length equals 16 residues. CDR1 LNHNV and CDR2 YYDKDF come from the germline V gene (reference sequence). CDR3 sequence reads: CATSRDPSGQPNEQFF. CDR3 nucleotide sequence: TGTGCCACCAGCAGGGACCCCTCCGGGCAGCCGAATGAGCAGTTCTTC.